This T cell receptor (beta chain) was sequenced during a study of Ad26.COV2.S vaccination and SARS-CoV-2 variants. As to treatment: some 20 received Ad26.COV2.S at low or high dose, single or two shots; several received placebo; per-sample allocation not given. Collection of samples fell on day 63 after the first vaccine or placebo injection. The count of this clone is one. Measured with immunoSEQ multiplex PCR; TCRdb has only the in-frame clones, and not every one. Of about 350,000 clones in the sample, around 88% were seen once. The CDR3 is 15 amino acids. Trimming took 5 bases from V and 5 from J; bases not matched to a gene: 8. Looked up from germline, CDR1 is LNHDA and CDR2 is SQIVND (reference sequence).

The clonotype was recovered from a person between 18 and 60 years old who received the Ad26.COV2.S COVID-19 vaccine or a placebo. The V and J genes are TRBV19 and TRBJ1-4, with TRBD1 matching 7 bases. Sequencing was performed on peripheral blood, taken in a trial of Ad26.COV2.S vaccine versus placebo. CDR3 residues: CASSVPGQRNEKLFF. In nucleotides, the CDR3 is TGTGCCAGTAGTGTACCGGGACAGCGCAATGAAAAACTGTTTTTT.